One and the same sample provided the 12 T cell receptor beta chains below, sequenced in a study of blood T cell repertoires in COVID-19. The data were produced by immunoSEQ multiplex PCR, yet TCRdb's version contains in-frame clones alone and is incomplete. Here the sample spans about 300,000 clones, more than 80% being singletons. The sample consisted of peripheral blood. These receptors all stem from a woman aged 25-40 years with COVID-19, enrolled during active disease.

The chain uses TRBV5-4 and TRBJ1-3, with 9 nucleotides matching TRBD1. The CDR3 contains 14 residues. Germline loops: CDR1 SGHNT, CDR2 YYREEE (reference sequence). Trimming at V came to 2 bases and at J to 7 bases, leaving 4 bases not matched to a gene. Written as DNA, the CDR3 is TGTGCCAGCAGCTTTGCCGGACAGGGGAACACCATATATTTT. Amino acids: CASSFAGQGNTIYF.

The chain combines TRBV7-3 with TRBJ2-1; D may be TRBD2 (6 bases). Trimming shortened V by 5 bases and J by 7 bases, and 18 bases separated the two germline ends. The CDR3 sequence is 15 residues long. Looked up from germline, CDR1 is SGHTA and CDR2 is FQGTGA. The CDR3 reads CASSPMVGLLNEQFF. The CDR3 DNA reads TGTGCCAGCAGCCCCATGGTGGGACTTCTAAATGAGCAGTTCTTC. The full variable domain, in which reference TRBV7-3 and TRBJ2-1 provide the parts outside the CDR3, is GAGVSQTPSNKVTEKGKYVELRCDPISGHTALYWYRQSLGQGPEFLIYFQGTGAADDSGLPNDRFFAVRPEGSVSTLKIQRTERGDSAVYLCASSPMVGLLNEQFFGPGTRLTVL.

This chain links TRBV5-1 with TRBJ1-2; D perhaps matches TRBD1 (5 bases). The CDR3 is 16 residues long. Germline CDR1 SGHRS, CDR2 YFSETQ. Trimming cost V 0 bases and J 0 bases, with 12 bases left between them. The DNA for the CDR3 is TGCGCCAGCAGCTTGGGGGCAGGGTTTACTAACTATGGCTACACCTTC. Its protein is CASSLGAGFTNYGYTF.

V is TRBV7-2 and J is TRBJ1-6, with D possibly being TRBD1 (5 bases). This CDR3 has 16 residues. V lost 1 base to trimming and J lost 7 bases, with 14 bases between them. Germline-derived CDR1 and CDR2 are SGHTA and FQGNSA. The CDR3 is CASSLGTGRGNSPLHF. The CDR3 bases are TGTGCCAGCAGCTTAGGCACCGGCCGGGGGAATTCACCCCTCCACTTT.

The V call is TRBV2, the J call TRBJ2-2; 9 bases match TRBD1. This CDR3 comprises 14 residues. Germline V gene data show CDR1 as SNHLY and CDR2 as FYNNEI. V was pared by 5 bases and J by 6 bases, with 4 bases of the junction left unmatched. DNA of the CDR3: TGTGCCAGCAGTTCACAGGGGGCCGCCGGGGAGCTGTTTTTT. Residues: CASSSQGAAGELFF.

This clone was recorded once. This chain links TRBV3-1 (or the pseudogene TRBV3-2) with TRBJ1-4; 7 nucleotides line up with TRBD1. CDR1 is LGHDT, CDR2 YNNKEL, per germline (reference sequence). The V segment lost 4 bases and the J segment 3 bases; nucleotides outside the gene matches: 2. The CDR3 has 14 amino acids. CDR3 sequence: CASSLGQSNEKLFF. The CDR3 nucleotides read TGTGCCAGCAGCCTGGGACAGTCTAATGAAAAACTGTTTTTT.

The rearrangement uses TRBV27 and TRBJ2-7; TRBD2 aligns across 12 bases. The CDR3 covers 15 residues. V lost 3 bases to trimming and J lost 5 bases; unmatched junction nucleotides: 5. Germline CDR1 reads MNHEY; CDR2 reads SMNVEV (reference sequence). As DNA, the CDR3 is TGTGCCAGCAGTTTGACGACTAGCGGGAGCCACGAGCAGTACTTC. Its protein is CASSLTTSGSHEQYF.

The genes are TRBV28 and TRBJ1-2, with unresolved D. The CDR3 is 13 amino acids. The ends were cut back, 5 bases at V and 6 bases at J, with 13 bases in the middle. Germline loops: CDR1 MDHEN, CDR2 SYDVKM. The CDR3 DNA reads TGTGCCAGCAGTAGCACAGACCCCCATGGCTACACCTTC. This translates into CASSSTDPHGYTF.

This chain connects TRBV14 to TRBJ2-1; D not certain. Germline V gene sequence: CDR1 SGHDN, CDR2 FVKESK. V lost 5 bases, J lost 0 bases, and 8 bases lay in between. CDR3 size: 14 residues. The CDR3 region has the DNA TGTGCCAGCAGCACAGATAGCTCCTACAATGAGCAGTTCTTC. It yields the protein CASSTDSSYNEQFF.

This clone was observed a handful of times. This chain joins TRBV28 and TRBJ1-5, with D unclear. The CDR3 contains 15 residues. Germline values: CDR1 MDHEN, CDR2 SYDVKM. V lost 6 bases to trimming and J lost 1 base, with 13 bases between them. This chain's CDR3 is CASSLVPLSNQPQHF. The DNA of the CDR3 is TGTGCCAGCAGCCTCGTTCCTCTAAGCAATCAGCCCCAGCATTTT.

The chain uses TRBV5-4 and TRBJ1-1; weak D call: TRBD1 (6 bases). Trimming left V 5 bases short and J 3 bases short, with 11 bases between. The CDR3 length is 13 residues. The germline gives CDR1 SGHNT, CDR2 YYREEE (reference sequence). CDR3 sequence reads: CASSFRQDTEAFF. CDR3 bases: TGTGCCAGCAGTTTCCGACAGGACACTGAAGCTTTCTTT.

This clone was picked up one time. This rearrangement joins TRBV29-1 to TRBJ2-3, with 9 bases that match TRBD2. Germline V gene sequence: CDR1 SQVTM, CDR2 ANQGSEA. This CDR3 region has 15 residues. The V gene end was trimmed by 1 base and the J gene end by 0 bases; junction bases not matched to a gene: 2. The CDR3 nucleotides read TGCAGCGTTGAAGGGACTAGCGTAAGCACAGATACGCAGTATTTT. It translates to CSVEGTSVSTDTQYF.